The 26 T cell receptor beta chains in this list originate from one sample, sequenced in a study of control samples from healthy donors and cancer patients. Sequencing used immunoSEQ multiplex PCR; TCRdb keeps in-frame clones, though not all of them. The table records approximately 76,000 clones, around 83% of them present only once. Sequenced input: PBMCs. All receptors come from a man between 60 and 75 years old with head and neck cancer.

The rearrangement joins TRBV14 to TRBJ2-1, with no clear D. Trimming removed 0 bases at V and 9 bases at J, with 3 bases between. Germline values: CDR1 SGHDN, CDR2 FVKESK. The CDR3 is made up of 11 amino acids. The CDR3 DNA is TGTGCCAGCAGCCAAGACATTGAGCAGTTCTTC. Translating gives CASSQDIEQFF.

V and J are TRBV28 and TRBJ2-3; maybe TRBD2 (5 bases). This CDR3 has 13 amino acids. V was clipped by 8 bases and J by 6 bases, with 15 bases between them. Germline CDR1 and CDR2: MDHEN and SYDVKM. The CDR3, as DNA: TGTGCCAGCCGGGGAATTGTAGAGGATACGCAGTATTTT. It codes for CASRGIVEDTQYF.

This chain joins TRBV28 and TRBJ2-1; TRBD2 matches 12 bases. In germline, CDR1 is MDHEN, CDR2 SYDVKM. Trimming cost V 3 bases and J 9 bases; bases outside gene matches: 6. The CDR3 is made up of 15 amino acids. CDR3 nucleotides: TGTGCCAGCAGTTTGCCTGGACTAGCGGGACTTGAGCAGTTCTTC. This sequence encodes CASSLPGLAGLEQFF. The variable domain in full, with the rest retrieved from reference TRBV28 and TRBJ2-1, is DVKVTQSSRYLVKRTGEKVFLECVQDMDHENMFWYRQDPGLGLRLIYFSYDVKMKEKGDIPEGYSVSREKKERFSLILESASTNQTSMYLCASSLPGLAGLEQFFGPGTRLTVL.

The chain combines TRBV7-9 with TRBJ1-2; TRBD1 might be the D (5 bases). Per germline, CDR1 SEHNR and CDR2 FQNEAQ (reference sequence). V was trimmed by 0 bases and J by 2 bases, leaving 13 bases between them. The CDR3 is made up of 16 amino acids. The CDR3: CASSLAIGGDNYGYTF. In DNA form, the CDR3 reads TGTGCCAGCAGCTTAGCTATCGGGGGGGACAACTATGGCTACACCTTC.

This clone was seen only a few times. V gene TRBV27 combines with J gene TRBJ2-7; D may be TRBD2 (5 bases). Germline lookup yields CDR1 MNHEY and CDR2 SMNVEV (reference sequence). Deletions cut 5 bases from V and 3 bases from J, with 14 bases between. CDR3 length: 14 amino acids. The CDR3 protein is CASSDIFAGYEQYF. The CDR3 DNA is TGTGCCAGCAGTGATATATTCGCGGGCTACGAGCAGTACTTC.

CDR3 sequence: CASSDRHEQYF. The CDR3 DNA follows: TGTGCCAGCAGTGATAGACACGAGCAGTACTTC. The genes are TRBV6-1 and TRBJ2-7; unclear D gene. Trimming took off 3 bases at V and 5 bases at J, with 5 bases between the two ends. This CDR3 is 11 amino acids long. The germline CDR1 and CDR2 sequences are MNHNS and SASEGT.

This chain links TRBV6-5 with TRBJ2-3; 10 bases fit TRBD2. The germline CDR1 and CDR2 sequences are MNHEY and SVGAGI. V gave up 6 bases and J gave up 4 bases; unmatched junction bases: 4. The CDR3 is made up of 14 amino acids. CDR3 sequence (DNA): TGTGCCAGCAGCTTAGGACTAGCGGCAGATACGCAGTATTTT. This encodes CASSLGLAADTQYF.

This rearrangement joins TRBV28 to TRBJ1-6, with a possible D match to TRBD1 (6 bases). Germline V gene sequence: CDR1 MDHEN, CDR2 SYDVKM. Trimming removed 3 bases from V and 9 bases from J, with 21 bases in between. This CDR3 spans 17 amino acids. The CDR3 region has the DNA TGTGCCAGCAGTTTCGGGCCCGGGGGGGGGCGGGGTTCACCCCTCCACTTT. It yields the protein CASSFGPGGGRGSPLHF.

This clone was detected a few times. The chain recombines TRBV11-2 with TRBJ1-6; D might be TRBD1 (6 bases). This CDR3 is 15 amino acids long. V lost 5 bases and J lost 7, with 15 bases in between. Germline-derived CDR1 and CDR2 are SGHAT and FQNNGV. As DNA, the CDR3 is TGTGCCAGCAGCACACAGGGAAACGAAAATTCACCCCTCCACTTT. Translation: CASSTQGNENSPLHF.

The rearrangement joins TRBV28 to TRBJ1-6; 10 positions match TRBD1. Germline CDR1 MDHEN, CDR2 SYDVKM. The junction had 15 bases not matched to a gene; V was cut back by 6 bases and J by 7 bases. CDR3 length: 18 residues. The CDR3 loop reads CASRTSAGTGVWNSPLHF. CDR3 bases: TGTGCCAGCAGGACGTCCGCCGGGACAGGGGTGTGGAATTCACCCCTCCACTTT.

This chain links TRBV5-5 with TRBJ2-1, with unresolved D. Germline assignment: CDR1 SGHKS and CDR2 YYEKEE (reference sequence). The V and J ends lost 1 base and 8 bases respectively, with 7 bases between them. The length of the CDR3 is 12 residues. CDR3 protein: CASSLTWDEQFF. Written as DNA, the CDR3 is TGTGCCAGCAGCTTGACATGGGATGAGCAGTTCTTC.

The chain links TRBV7-2 to TRBJ1-5, with 7 nucleotides matching TRBD1. J lost 6 bases, V lost 5 bases, and 10 bases had no gene match. The V gene's germline CDR1 is SGHTA and CDR2 FQGNSA. This CDR3 contains 15 residues. The CDR3 DNA reads as TGTGCCAGCAGCCTGTTTACAGGGGCAGGTCAGCCCCAGCATTTT. Protein: CASSLFTGAGQPQHF.

This chain uses TRBV14 with TRBJ2-5; tentative D call: TRBD1 (6 bases). The ends were cut back, 4 bases at V and 5 bases at J, with 17 bases in the middle. There are 15 residues in the CDR3. CDR1 SGHDN and CDR2 FVKESK come from the germline V gene. For the CDR3, the DNA is TGTGCCAGCAGCCCCTCCGAAGGGGGTAGGGAGACCCAGTACTTC. It encodes CASSPSEGGRETQYF.

This clone is a singleton in its sample. This chain connects TRBV4-1 to TRBJ1-1; 7 bases map to TRBD1. CDR3 length: 15 amino acids. The germline V gene encodes CDR1 MGHRA and CDR2 YSYEKL. V lost 2 bases to trimming and J lost 1 base; unmatched junction nucleotides: 4. CDR3 nucleotide sequence: TGCGCCAGCAGCCAACCGACAGGGAAGAACACTGAAGCTTTCTTT. This encodes CASSQPTGKNTEAFF.

This clone appeared a single time. The chain links TRBV19 to TRBJ1-6, with TRBD1 matching over 8 bases. V shed 6 bases and J 8 bases; nucleotides not matched to a gene: 9. Germline V gene sequence: CDR1 LNHDA, CDR2 SQIVND (reference sequence). The CDR3 runs 15 residues. The CDR3: CASRSRTGWHSPLHF. In DNA form, the CDR3 reads TGTGCCAGTAGAAGCCGGACAGGGTGGCATTCACCCCTCCACTTT.

V and J are TRBV10-3 and TRBJ2-7; 7 bases map to TRBD1. Germline V gives CDR1 ENHRY, CDR2 SYGVKD. This CDR3 comprises 14 residues. Trimming removed 3 bases from V and 6 bases from J; junction bases left unmatched: 8. The CDR3 here is CAISDSTGPREQYF. CDR3 DNA sequence: TGTGCCATCAGTGATTCGACAGGGCCGCGCGAGCAGTACTTC.

The chain employs TRBV5-1 and TRBJ1-1; a weak D match, TRBD1 (5 bases). Germline loops: CDR1 SGHRS, CDR2 YFSETQ. The CDR3 loop spans 11 amino acids. Trimming removed 5 bases at V and 6 bases at J, with 8 bases between. The DNA for the CDR3 is TGCGCCAGCAGATCAGGGCCTGAAGCTTTCTTT. Its translation is CASRSGPEAFF.

The chain employs TRBV2 and TRBJ1-5, with D maybe TRBD1 (6 bases). Looked up from germline, CDR1 is SNHLY and CDR2 is FYNNEI. V lost 6 bases and J 6 bases, leaving 15 bases between the germline ends. This CDR3 spans 14 amino acids. CDR3 nucleotides: TGTGCCAGCAGCCCAGGGGCTCCCGGTCAGCCCCAGCATTTT. Residues: CASSPGAPGQPQHF.

CDR3 in DNA: TGCGCTACAGGGTCAGGGACTGGAAACACCATATATTTT. Protein product: CATGSGTGNTIYF. The chain recombines TRBV10-1 with TRBJ1-3; tentative D call: TRBD1 (6 bases). CDR3 length: 13 amino acids. The germline V gene has CDR1 WNHNN and CDR2 SYGVQD (reference sequence).

V and J are TRBV7-7 and TRBJ2-2; 9 nucleotides match TRBD1. CDR3 length equals 17 residues. Germline CDR1 reads SSHAT; CDR2 reads FNYEAQ (reference sequence). The V and J ends lost 5 bases and 0 bases, in that order; junction bases with no gene match: 7. The CDR3 sequence: CASSISRDRANTGELFF. In nucleotides, the CDR3 is TGTGCCAGCAGCATTAGCCGGGACAGGGCGAACACCGGGGAGCTGTTTTTT.

The CDR3 DNA reads TGCGCCAGCAGCCAAGCCACTAGAACCCTCCACAATGAGCAGTTCTTC. Encoded protein: CASSQATRTLHNEQFF. This chain uses TRBV4-1 with TRBJ2-1; perhaps TRBD2 as D (5 bases). V was pared by 1 base and J by 5 bases, with 15 bases between. This CDR3 region has 16 residues. The germline V gene encodes CDR1 MGHRA and CDR2 YSYEKL.

CDR3 protein: CASSLWLAGEAGELFF. CDR3 coding DNA: TGTGCCAGCAGTTTGTGGCTAGCGGGAGAAGCCGGGGAGCTGTTTTTT. The rearrangement links TRBV27 to TRBJ2-2; 10 bases are shared with TRBD2. CDR1 MNHEY and CDR2 SMNVEV come from the germline V gene (reference sequence). The V gene end was trimmed by 3 bases and the J gene end by 6 bases; junction bases not matched to a gene: 7. The CDR3 is 16 amino acids.

This CDR3 is CASSLARVAGGRVEQFF. The CDR3, as DNA: TGTGCCAGCAGCTTAGCGCGGGTAGCGGGAGGGCGGGTTGAGCAGTTCTTC. The V gene is TRBV7-9, the J gene TRBJ2-1; 11 bases fit TRBD2. Germline CDR1 and CDR2: SEHNR and FQNEAQ (reference sequence). Losses at the gene ends were 0 bases for V and 9 bases for J; bases not matched to a gene: 10. The CDR3 sequence is 17 residues long.

The genes are TRBV12-3 or TRBV12-4 and TRBJ1-4; 7 bases map to TRBD1. CDR3 length equals 13 residues. V trimming: 5 bases; J trimming: 7 bases; junction bases outside the gene matches: 4. Here the CDR3 reads CASSRGQAEKLFF. In DNA, the CDR3 is TGTGCCAGCAGTCGTGGACAGGCTGAAAAACTGTTTTTT.

The genes are TRBV29-1 and TRBJ2-1; D is ambiguous. This CDR3 is built from 13 residues. The V end lost 4 bases, the J end lost 2 bases, and 9 bases lay between the germline ends. Germline assignment: CDR1 SQVTM and CDR2 ANQGSEA. This CDR3 is CSVGARTYNEQFF. The DNA for the CDR3 is TGCAGCGTTGGGGCCCGGACCTACAATGAGCAGTTCTTC.

The V and J genes are TRBV7-9 and TRBJ2-5; D is ambiguous. V was clipped by 5 bases and J by 5 bases, with 6 bases between them. There are 11 residues in the CDR3. Germline CDR1 is SEHNR and CDR2 is FQNEAQ (reference sequence). The chain's CDR3 is CASSRRETQYF. The CDR3 DNA sequence: TGTGCCAGCAGCCGCCGTGAGACCCAGTACTTC.